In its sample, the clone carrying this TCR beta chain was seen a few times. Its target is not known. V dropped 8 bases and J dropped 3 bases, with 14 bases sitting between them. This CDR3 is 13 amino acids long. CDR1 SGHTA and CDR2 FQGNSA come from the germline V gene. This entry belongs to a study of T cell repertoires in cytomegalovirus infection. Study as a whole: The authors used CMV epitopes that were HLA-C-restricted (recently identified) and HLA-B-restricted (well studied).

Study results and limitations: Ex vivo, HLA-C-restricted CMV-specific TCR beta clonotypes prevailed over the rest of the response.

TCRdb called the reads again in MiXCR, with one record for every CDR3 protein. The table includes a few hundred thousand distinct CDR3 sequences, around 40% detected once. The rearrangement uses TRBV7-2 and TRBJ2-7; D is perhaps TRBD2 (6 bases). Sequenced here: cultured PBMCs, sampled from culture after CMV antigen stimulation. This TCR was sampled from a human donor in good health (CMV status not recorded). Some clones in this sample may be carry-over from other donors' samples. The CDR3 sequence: CASSRLGYYEQYF. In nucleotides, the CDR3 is TGTGCCAGCTCCCGACTAGGCTACTACGAGCAGTACTTC.